The rows below give T cell receptor beta chains drawn from one sample of a study of OX40 agonist ivuxolimab in advanced cancers. Here immunoSEQ multiplex PCR was the method, and the copy in TCRdb shows in-frame clones only, minus some. The sample records some 64,000 clones, over 80% being singletons. This material consisted of CD4+ or CD8+ T cells sorted from blood, taken in a trial of the OX40 agonist ivuxolimab. Receptor source: an adult with an advanced solid tumor such as melanoma, head and neck, liver or kidney cancer. CDR3s include the opening cysteine and the closing phenylalanine or tryptophan. Fields, in order: V gene, clone size, J gene, D gene, CDR3 DNA, CDR3 protein. A D gene is named only where the DNA matches it firmly. Clone size, where shown, is once, few, many, or a class for clones that have expanded.

V: TRBV2; size: -; J: TRBJ1-2; D: -; DNA: TGTGCCAGCGACGAGTTCTATGGCTACACCTTC; CDR3: CASDEFYGYTF
V: TRBV7-9; size: -; J: TRBJ1-2; D: -; DNA: TGTGCCAGCAGCTTAGATTCAGGTCTCTATGGCTACACCTTC; CDR3: CASSLDSGLYGYTF
V: TRBV14; size: -; J: TRBJ2-1; D: TRBD1; DNA: TGTGCCAGCAGCCCACAGGGGGCTCTCTACAATGAGCAGTTCTTC; CDR3: CASSPQGALYNEQFF
V: TRBV19; size: -; J: TRBJ2-7; D: -; DNA: TGTGCCAGTAGTATAGGACAGGGAGGCGAGCAGTACTTC; CDR3: CASSIGQGGEQYF
V: TRBV30; size: -; J: TRBJ1-2; D: TRBD1; DNA: TGTGTCCAAGCTCCATCCTACAGGGGAGGTGGCTACACCTTC; CDR3: CVQAPSYRGGGYTF
V: TRBV28; size: -; J: TRBJ1-2; D: -; DNA: TGTGCCAGCAGCCTGGGGGGGAACTTTATCCTGACTGGCTACACCTTC; CDR3: CASSLGGNFILTGYTF
V: TRBV6-4; size: -; J: TRBJ2-1; D: -; DNA: TGTGCCAGCAGTGACTCTAGGGGTCCCTACAATGAGCAGTTCTTC; CDR3: CASSDSRGPYNEQFF
V: TRBV30; size: -; J: TRBJ2-1; D: -; DNA: TGTGCCTGGAGTGTAATGGAGGGGGGATTCTACAATGAGCAGTTCTTC; CDR3: CAWSVMEGGFYNEQFF
V: TRBV7-3; size: -; J: TRBJ2-2; D: -; DNA: TGTGCCAGCAGCCTTAAAAACGGGGAGCTGTTTTTT; CDR3: CASSLKNGELFF
V: TRBV27; size: -; J: TRBJ1-5; D: -; DNA: TGTGCCAGCAGTTTCCTCCCGTATCAGCCCCAGCATTTT; CDR3: CASSFLPYQPQHF
V: TRBV7-9; size: -; J: TRBJ2-4; D: TRBD1; DNA: TGTGCCAGCAGCCCCCGGGACAGAAACATTCAGTACTTC; CDR3: CASSPRDRNIQYF
V: TRBV11-3; size: -; J: TRBJ2-1; D: -; DNA: TGTGCCAGCAGCTTGCGGGGATACAATGAGCAGTTCTTC; CDR3: CASSLRGYNEQFF
V: TRBV27; size: -; J: TRBJ2-2; D: -; DNA: TGTGCCAGCAGTCCCTCCCTCACTAGCTCCCCCGGGGAGCTGTTTTTT; CDR3: CASSPSLTSSPGELFF
V: TRBV27; size: -; J: TRBJ2-3; D: -; DNA: TGTGCCAGCAGCGAGGTCCGAACAGATACGCAGTATTTT; CDR3: CASSEVRTDTQYF
V: TRBV6-4; size: few; J: TRBJ2-3; D: TRBD2; DNA: TGTGCCAGCAGTGAGGGACTAGCGGGAGATACGCAGTATTTT; CDR3: CASSEGLAGDTQYF
V: TRBV11-2; size: -; J: TRBJ2-1; D: TRBD2; DNA: TGTGCCAGCAGCTTAGTCACTAGCGGGGGGGGTGAGCAGTTCTTC; CDR3: CASSLVTSGGGEQFF
V: TRBV6-5; size: -; J: TRBJ1-1; D: -; DNA: TGTGCCAGCAGTTACTCGAGTGGCAGCGGTGCTGAAGCTTTCTTT; CDR3: CASSYSSGSGAEAFF
V: TRBV19; size: -; J: TRBJ2-1; D: TRBD2; DNA: TGTGCCAGTAGTATAGATGTGGCGGGAGAGGGTTGGTATGAGCAGTTCTTC; CDR3: CASSIDVAGEGWYEQFF
V: TRBV19; size: -; J: TRBJ1-5; D: -; DNA: TGTGCCAGTAGTGGATGGGATCCATATAGCAATCAGCCCCAGCATTTT; CDR3: CASSGWDPYSNQPQHF
V: TRBV6-5; size: -; J: TRBJ1-2; D: -; DNA: TGTGCCAGCTTTAGCCGGGAATTATATGGCTACACCTTC; CDR3: CASFSRELYGYTF
V: TRBV19; size: -; J: TRBJ1-4; D: -; DNA: TGTGCCAGTAGTATAGGTGGTCTTGGGGGGCAGACAGAAAAACTGTTTTTT; CDR3: CASSIGGLGGQTEKLFF
V: TRBV10-3; size: -; J: TRBJ2-1; D: TRBD1; DNA: TGTGCCATCGGGGGACAGGGGGCCTACAATGAGCAGTTCTTC; CDR3: CAIGGQGAYNEQFF
V: TRBV27; size: -; J: TRBJ1-5; D: -; DNA: TGTGCCAGCAGTCGAATATACAGGGTTGGGCAGCCCCAGCATTTT; CDR3: CASSRIYRVGQPQHF
V: TRBV27; size: -; J: TRBJ2-1; D: TRBD1; DNA: TGTGCCAGCAGTTTCCAACTCCACAGCCGGGACAGGGATAATGAGCAGTTCTTC; CDR3: CASSFQLHSRDRDNEQFF
V: TRBV28; size: -; J: TRBJ2-3; D: -; DNA: TGTGCCAGCAGTTTCCCCTCGGGTAGATGGACAGGAGGGGCAGATACGCAGTATTTT; CDR3: CASSFPSGRWTGGADTQYF
V: TRBV15; size: -; J: TRBJ2-3; D: -; DNA: TGTGCCACCAGCAGAGCGGGCACAGGAAGAACAGATACGCAGTATTTT; CDR3: CATSRAGTGRTDTQYF